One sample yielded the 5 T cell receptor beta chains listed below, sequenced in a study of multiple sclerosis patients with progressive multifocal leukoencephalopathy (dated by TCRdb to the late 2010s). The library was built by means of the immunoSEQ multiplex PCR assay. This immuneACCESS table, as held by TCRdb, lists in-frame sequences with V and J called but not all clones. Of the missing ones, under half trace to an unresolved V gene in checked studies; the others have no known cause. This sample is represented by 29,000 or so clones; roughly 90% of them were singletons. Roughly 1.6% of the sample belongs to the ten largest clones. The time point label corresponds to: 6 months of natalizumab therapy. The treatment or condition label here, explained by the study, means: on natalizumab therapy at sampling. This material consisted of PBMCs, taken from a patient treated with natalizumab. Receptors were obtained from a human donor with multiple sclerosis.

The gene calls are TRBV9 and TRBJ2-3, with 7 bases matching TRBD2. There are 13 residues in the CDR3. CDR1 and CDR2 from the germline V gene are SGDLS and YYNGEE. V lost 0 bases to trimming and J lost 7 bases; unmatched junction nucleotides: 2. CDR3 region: CASSVAGGHTQYF. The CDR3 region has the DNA TGTGCCAGCAGCGTAGCGGGAGGCCATACGCAGTATTTT.

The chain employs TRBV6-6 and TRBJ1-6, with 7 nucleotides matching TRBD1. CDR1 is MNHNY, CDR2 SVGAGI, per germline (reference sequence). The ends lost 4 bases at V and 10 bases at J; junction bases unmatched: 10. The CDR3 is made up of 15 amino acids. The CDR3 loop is CASSSQNRGGSPLHF. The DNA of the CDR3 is TGTGCCAGCAGTTCACAGAACAGGGGCGGATCACCCCTCCACTTT.

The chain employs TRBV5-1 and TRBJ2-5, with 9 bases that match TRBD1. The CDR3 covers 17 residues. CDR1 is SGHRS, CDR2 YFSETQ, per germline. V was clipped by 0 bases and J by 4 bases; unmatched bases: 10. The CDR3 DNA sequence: TGCGCCAGCAGCTTGGGTGCGACAGGGGGATTAGGAGAGACCCAGTACTTC. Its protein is CASSLGATGGLGETQYF.

The CDR3 here is CASSEPAGGPYEQYF. The CDR3 DNA reads as TGTGCCAGCAGTGAACCGGCGGGAGGTCCCTACGAGCAGTACTTC. The genes are TRBV25-1 and TRBJ2-7, with 8 bases lining up with TRBD2. Germline trimming cut 2 bases from V and 2 bases from J; bases unmatched to any gene: 5. The CDR3 runs to 15 residues. The germline gives CDR1 MGHDK, CDR2 SYGVNS.

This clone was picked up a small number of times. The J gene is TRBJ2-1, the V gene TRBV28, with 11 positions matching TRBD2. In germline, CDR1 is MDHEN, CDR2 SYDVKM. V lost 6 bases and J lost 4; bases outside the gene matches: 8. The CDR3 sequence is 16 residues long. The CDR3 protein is CASRYSSGRAYNEQFF. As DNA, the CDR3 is TGTGCCAGCAGATACAGTAGCGGGAGGGCTTACAATGAGCAGTTCTTC.